Sample share makes the clone carrying this T cell receptor beta chain medium-sized. Its antigen is unidentified. This sample is drawn from a study of CD8+CD57+ T cells in acquired aplastic anemia. Study as a whole: Sorted CD4+ and CD8+ cells yielded roughly 3 ug of DNA on average.

Per germline, CDR1 SGHTA and CDR2 FQGTGA. V lost 5 bases and J 5 bases, leaving 9 bases between the germline ends. The CDR3 covers 12 residues. Study-wide points: Patients and controls had CD8+ Simpson's diversity values that were not significantly distinct. Twenty-nine CD8+ CDR3 sequences were shared between patients and controls.

CD8+CD57+ cell expansion, shown by flow cytometry, had occurred in the patients selected for sequencing. Patients had undergone no therapy by the time their blood was sampled. CDR3 and TCR beta VDJ profiling relied on genomic DNA as the template. TCRdb analysed the reads with MiXCR anew, one entry per CDR3 protein. This table has about 180,000 distinct CDR3 sequences, 48% appearing once. The receptor's source is a human donor with aplastic anemia. This chain links TRBV7-3 with TRBJ1-2; the D gene is possibly TRBD1 (6 bases). The sequenced sample consisted of sorted CD4+, CD8+, or CD8+CD57+ T cells (not recorded which) from PBMCs. In nucleotides, the CDR3 is TGTGCCAGCAGCGCACAGGGTTATGGCTACACCTTC. It codes for CASSAQGYGYTF.